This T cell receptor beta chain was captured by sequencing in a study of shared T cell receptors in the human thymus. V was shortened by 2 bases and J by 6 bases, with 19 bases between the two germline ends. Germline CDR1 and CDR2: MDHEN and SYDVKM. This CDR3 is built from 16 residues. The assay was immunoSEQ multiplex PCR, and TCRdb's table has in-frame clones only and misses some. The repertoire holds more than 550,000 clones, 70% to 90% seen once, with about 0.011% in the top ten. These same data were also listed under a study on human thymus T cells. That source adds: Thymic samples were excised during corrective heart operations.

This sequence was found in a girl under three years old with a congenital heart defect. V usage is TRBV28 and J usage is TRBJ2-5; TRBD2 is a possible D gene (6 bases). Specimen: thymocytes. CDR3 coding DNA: TGTGCCAGCAGTTTACCCCCTACGGGGGTCGAGAAGACCCAGTACTTC. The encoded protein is CASSLPPTGVEKTQYF.